This T cell receptor beta chain is from a study of early T cells in non-severe SARS-CoV-2 infection. Across the whole study: Sequenced material consisted of bulk RNA (from unsorted whole blood), and chains were unpaired.

The CDR3 spans 14 residues. The V and J ends lost 1 base and 4 bases respectively, with 8 bases between them. The germline V gene has CDR1 LNHDA and CDR2 SQIVND (reference sequence). One entry per CDR3 protein, called by TCRdb with MiXCR from the 5' RACE reads. The table lists around 50,000 distinct CDR3 sequences, about 4.2% of them singletons. This clonotype showed up just a few times. The V gene is TRBV19, the J gene TRBJ1-5, with a tentative D call TRBD1 (6 bases). The source of this sequence is an adult who was a healthcare worker with PCR-confirmed SARS-CoV-2 infection or an uninfected control (not recorded which). Sequencing was performed on whole blood. The CDR3 spells CASSIVDSNQPQHF. The CDR3 nucleotides read TGTGCCAGTAGTATAGTGGACAGTAATCAGCCCCAGCATTTT.